Following are 21 T cell receptor beta chains from one sample sequenced in a study of blood T cell repertoires in COVID-19. Profiling relied on immunoSEQ multiplex PCR, and the TCRdb table lists in-frame clones only, not all of them. The sample lists roughly 48,000 clones, approximately 80% occurring once. Sample: peripheral blood. These receptors all come from a man aged 40-49 years with acute or convalescent COVID-19.

V gene TRBV20-1 combines with J gene TRBJ2-5, with D possibly matching TRBD2 (6 bases). Germline assignment: CDR1 DFQATT and CDR2 SNEGSKA (reference sequence). The CDR3 runs 14 residues. Trimming stripped 3 bases from V and 5 bases from J, with 16 bases between. The CDR3 is CSASGLRDVETQYF. The CDR3 region has the DNA TGCAGTGCTAGTGGCTTGCGGGATGTGGAGACCCAGTACTTC.

The V gene is TRBV2, the J gene TRBJ2-2, with D maybe TRBD1 (6 bases). Germline V CDR1 and CDR2: SNHLY, FYNNEI. The CDR3 contains 14 residues. Trimming removed 4 bases at V and 0 bases at J, with 6 bases between. The CDR3 DNA is TGTGCCAGCAGTGGACAGGCGAACACCGGGGAGCTGTTTTTT. Amino acid sequence: CASSGQANTGELFF.

The rearrangement uses TRBV5-6 and TRBJ2-5; TRBD2 matches 8 bases. V dropped 0 bases and J dropped 2; count of bases not matched to a gene: 6. There are 16 residues in the CDR3. Germline assignment: CDR1 SGHDT and CDR2 YYEEEE. CDR3 sequence reads: CASSLALGTRQETQYF. CDR3 DNA sequence: TGTGCCAGCAGCTTGGCATTGGGGACTAGACAAGAGACCCAGTACTTC.

This clone was observed a handful of times. The chain links TRBV9 to TRBJ2-3; perhaps TRBD2 as D (6 bases). Trimming stripped 4 bases from V and 1 base from J, with 13 bases between. The CDR3 is 15 residues long. From germline, CDR1 is SGDLS and CDR2 YYNGEE. The CDR3 nucleotides are TGTGCCAGCAGCCTCGGTGGCGGGGGCACAGATACGCAGTATTTT. Its translation is CASSLGGGGTDTQYF.

The chain is built from TRBV5-8 and TRBJ2-5; D gene unclear. There are 13 residues in the CDR3. The V gene's germline CDR1 is SGHTS and CDR2 YDEGEE. V was cut by 2 bases and J by 5 bases, with 10 bases left in between. CDR3 DNA: TGTGCCAGCAGCTTCCAGGTATCGGAGACCCAGTACTTC. This gives the protein CASSFQVSETQYF.

This chain connects TRBV4-1 to TRBJ2-3, with 11 bases that match TRBD2. Germline V gene data show CDR1 as MGHRA and CDR2 as YSYEKL. The CDR3 covers 16 residues. J was trimmed by 2 bases and V by 2 bases; bases with no gene match: 3. The CDR3 DNA reads TGCGCCAGCAGCCAAAATAGCGGGGGGGTCACAGATACGCAGTATTTT. Translating gives CASSQNSGGVTDTQYF.

Concerning this clone: At one end the junction does not follow the germline gene, possibly because of a read error. CDR3 sequence reads: CASRLAPTVYEQYF. The DNA of the CDR3 is TGTGCCAGCAGATTGGCCCCGACAGTTTACGAGCAGTACTTC. This sequence joins TRBV5-5 and TRBJ2-7; D possibly corresponds to TRBD1 (5 bases). The CDR3 totals 14 residues. Per the germline V gene, CDR1 is SGHKS and CDR2 is YYEKEE (reference sequence).

The chain carries TRBV12-3 or TRBV12-4 and TRBJ2-7; D gene ambiguous. The CDR3 sequence is 11 residues long. Deletions cut 7 bases from V and 3 bases from J, with 7 bases between. CDR3 residues: CASKEDYEQYF. CDR3 DNA sequence: TGTGCCAGCAAAGAGGACTACGAGCAGTACTTC.

The V and J genes are TRBV30 and TRBJ1-1, with D possibly matching TRBD1 (5 bases). In germline, CDR1 is GTSNPN, CDR2 SVGIG (reference sequence). Trimming shortened V by 5 bases and J by 1 base, and 17 bases separated the two germline ends. The CDR3 has 15 amino acids. The CDR3 loop reads CAWSPWRDSNTEAFF. The CDR3 DNA sequence: TGTGCCTGGTCCCCTTGGCGGGACTCGAACACTGAAGCTTTCTTT. The complete variable domain, with remaining parts taken from reference TRBV30 and TRBJ1-1, reads SQTIHQWPATLVQPVGSPLSLECTVEGTSNPNLYWYRQAAGRGLQLLFYSVGIGQISSEVPQNLSASRPQDRQFILSSKKLLLSDSGFYLCAWSPWRDSNTEAFFGQGTRLTVV.

This sequence joins TRBV12-3 or TRBV12-4 and TRBJ1-5; D is unclear. The CDR3 contains 13 residues. V lost 3 bases and J 3 bases, leaving 6 bases between the germline ends. CDR3 sequence reads: CASSLVANQPQHF. CDR3 DNA: TGTGCCAGCAGTTTGGTAGCCAATCAGCCCCAGCATTTT.

This sequence joins TRBV7-9 and TRBJ2-7; the D is unclear. CDR3 size: 12 residues. Per germline, CDR1 SEHNR and CDR2 FQNEAQ (reference sequence). Trimming shortened V by 7 bases and J by 2 bases, and 9 bases separated the two germline ends. CDR3: CASTQDTYEQYF. For the CDR3, the DNA is TGTGCCAGCACGCAGGATACCTACGAGCAGTACTTC.

Here the CDR3 DNA reads TGTGCCAGCAGCAGGGCCTATGGCTACACCTTC. This translates into CASSRAYGYTF. V and J are TRBV2 and TRBJ1-2; TRBD1 might be the D (5 bases). CDR1 and CDR2 from the germline V gene are SNHLY and FYNNEI. V was trimmed by 6 bases and J by 4 bases, leaving 6 bases between them. This CDR3 has 11 residues.

This clone was detected once. This chain links TRBV24-1 with TRBJ1-3; D is uncertain. This CDR3 region has 14 residues. The V end lost 4 bases, the J end lost 4 bases, and 10 bases lay between the germline ends. Germline V gene lookup returns CDR1 KGHDR and CDR2 SFDVKD. The CDR3 DNA sequence: TGTGCCACCAGTGACGGAGAGAGAGGAAACACCATATATTTT. It translates to CATSDGERGNTIYF.

The rearrangement links TRBV5-1 to TRBJ1-2, with TRBD1 as a possible D gene (6 bases). V lost 5 bases and J lost 6, with 14 bases in between. There are 13 residues in the CDR3. Germline CDR1 and CDR2: SGHRS and YFSETQ. The DNA for the CDR3 is TGCGCCAGCAGACCTGGACAGTCCGATGGCTACACCTTC. Its protein is CASRPGQSDGYTF.

The chain combines TRBV6-5 with TRBJ1-2; 7 bases line up with TRBD1. Looked up from germline, CDR1 is MNHEY and CDR2 is SVGAGI. The CDR3 sequence is 14 residues long. Unmatched junction bases numbered 6, after V lost 6 bases and J lost 2 bases. This CDR3 reads CASRRDRVNYGYTF. In nucleotides, the CDR3 is TGTGCCAGCAGGCGGGACAGAGTGAACTATGGCTACACCTTC.

V is TRBV6-5 and J is TRBJ2-6, with D possibly being TRBD1 (6 bases). Germline CDR1 MNHEY, CDR2 SVGAGI. The CDR3 runs to 14 residues. Trimming left V 4 bases short and J 2 bases short, with 6 bases between. CDR3 nucleotide sequence: TGTGCCAGCAGTTGGGGGCCTGGGGCCAACGTCCTGACTTTC. Its translation is CASSWGPGANVLTF.

This clone was counted between two and nine times. The chain joins TRBV5-4 to TRBJ2-3; 7 bases agree with TRBD1. The junction had 4 bases not matched to a gene; V was cut back by 2 bases and J by 4 bases. CDR3 length equals 14 residues. Germline values: CDR1 SGHNT, CDR2 YYREEE (reference sequence). The chain's CDR3 is CASSFGTEADTQYF. Here the CDR3 DNA reads TGTGCCAGCAGCTTCGGGACAGAAGCAGATACGCAGTATTTT.

The chain carries TRBV2 and TRBJ2-1, with 9 bases aligning to TRBD1. This CDR3 has 15 residues. Germline lookup yields CDR1 SNHLY and CDR2 FYNNEI. J was trimmed by 3 bases and V by 5 bases; bases with no gene match: 5. In DNA form, the CDR3 reads TGTGCCAGCAGTCCCACGACAGGGGGCTACAATGAGCAGTTCTTC. This codes for CASSPTTGGYNEQFF.

As concerns this clone: This specimen includes other DNA sequences encoding the same CDR3. The chain carries TRBV27 and TRBJ1-1; 10 bases match TRBD1. J lost 1 base, V lost 5 bases, and 4 bases had no gene match. The CDR3 has 15 amino acids. Germline lookup yields CDR1 MNHEY and CDR2 SMNVEV (reference sequence). The chain's CDR3 is CASSTRDRGNTEAFF. In DNA form, the CDR3 reads TGTGCCAGCAGTACCCGGGACAGGGGGAACACTGAAGCTTTCTTT.

The rearrangement joins TRBV28 to TRBJ2-4; 8 nucleotides agree with TRBD2. The CDR3 covers 13 residues. Germline-derived CDR1 and CDR2 are MDHEN and SYDVKM. The ends lost 5 bases at V and 6 bases at J; junction bases unmatched: 3. For the CDR3, the DNA is TGTGCCAGCAGTCCGGGGGGGATAAACATTCAGTACTTC. Amino acids: CASSPGGINIQYF.

With respect to this clone: One end of the junction varies from germline; a read error may be responsible. The chain links TRBV6-5 to TRBJ2-6; TRBD1 is a possible D gene (5 bases). The CDR3 has 15 amino acids. Germline values: CDR1 MNHEY, CDR2 SVGAGI. CDR3 sequence reads: CASSYLGSGANVLIF. The CDR3 DNA is TGTGCCAGCAGTTACCTCGGTTCTGGGGCCAACGTCCTGATTTTC.